This T cell receptor beta chain derives from a study of blood T cell repertoires in COVID-19. The CDR3 spans 11 residues. Trimming took off 4 bases at V and 2 bases at J, with 2 bases between the two ends. Looked up from germline, CDR1 is LGHDT and CDR2 is YNNKEL (reference sequence). Per the study methods: Amplified reference gene primers provided the basis for estimating nucleated cell counts. Profiled with immunoSEQ multiplex PCR; TCRdb holds only in-frame clones, not every one. V and J calls plus clone size are reproduced from that table; the DNA served to infer D and trimming. The sample yields fewer than 350,000 clones, roughly 85% seen once.

The receptor comes from a woman in her twenties or thirties who had been exposed to COVID-19. Sequencing was carried out using PBMCs or T cells enriched from blood (not recorded which). The V call is TRBV3-1 (or the pseudogene TRBV3-2), the J call TRBJ1-2; D call uncertain. CDR3 region: CASSLNYGYTF. The CDR3 region has the DNA TGTGCCAGCAGCCTAAACTATGGCTACACCTTC.